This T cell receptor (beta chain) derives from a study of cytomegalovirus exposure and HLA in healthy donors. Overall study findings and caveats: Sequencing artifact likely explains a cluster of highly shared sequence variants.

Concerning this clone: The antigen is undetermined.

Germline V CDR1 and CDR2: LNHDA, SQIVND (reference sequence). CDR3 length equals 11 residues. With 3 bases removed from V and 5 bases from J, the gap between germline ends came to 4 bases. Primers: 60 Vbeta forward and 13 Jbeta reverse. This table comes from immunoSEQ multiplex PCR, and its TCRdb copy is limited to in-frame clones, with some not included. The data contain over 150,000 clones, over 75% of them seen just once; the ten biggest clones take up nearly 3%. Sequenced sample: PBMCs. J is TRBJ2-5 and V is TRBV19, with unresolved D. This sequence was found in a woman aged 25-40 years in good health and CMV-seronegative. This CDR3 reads CASSIYETQYF. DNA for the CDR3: TGTGCCAGTAGTATCTATGAGACCCAGTACTTC.